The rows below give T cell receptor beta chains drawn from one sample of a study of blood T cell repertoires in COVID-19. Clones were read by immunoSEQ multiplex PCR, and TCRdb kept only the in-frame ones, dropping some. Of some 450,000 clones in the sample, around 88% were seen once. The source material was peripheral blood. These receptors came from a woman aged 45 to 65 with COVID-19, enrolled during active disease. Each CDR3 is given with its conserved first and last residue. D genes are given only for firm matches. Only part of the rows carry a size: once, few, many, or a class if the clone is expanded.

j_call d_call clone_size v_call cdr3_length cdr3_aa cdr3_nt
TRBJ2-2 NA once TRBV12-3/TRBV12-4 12 CASSQSTGELFF TGTGCCAGCAGTCAGTCCACCGGGGAGCTGTTTTTT
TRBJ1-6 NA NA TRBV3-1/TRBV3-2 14 CASSWPGEMSPLHF TGTGCCAGCAGCTGGCCCGGGGAGATGTCACCCCTCCACTTT
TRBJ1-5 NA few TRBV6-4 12 CASSAPVVAGPF TGTGCCAGCAGTGCCCCCGTCGTCGCGGGCCCTTTT
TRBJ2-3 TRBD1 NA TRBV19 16 CASSIWRQGATDTQYF TGTGCCAGTAGTATCTGGCGACAGGGTGCCACAGATACGCAGTATTTT
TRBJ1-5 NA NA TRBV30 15 CAWSVRQRSNQPQHF TGTGCCTGGAGTGTCCGACAGAGAAGCAATCAGCCCCAGCATTTT
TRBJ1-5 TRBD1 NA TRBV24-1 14 CATSDPTGREPQHF TGTGCCACCAGTGACCCGACAGGGAGAGAGCCCCAGCATTTT
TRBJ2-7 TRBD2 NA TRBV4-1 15 CASSPGTGGSYEQYF TGCGCCAGCAGCCCGGGTACGGGGGGCTCCTACGAGCAGTACTTC
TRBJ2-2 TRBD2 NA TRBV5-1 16 CASSLQTSGNTGELFF TGCGCCAGCAGCCTCCAGACTAGCGGAAACACCGGGGAGCTGTTTTTT
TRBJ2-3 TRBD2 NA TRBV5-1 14 CASSLPSGGDTQYF TGCGCCAGCAGCTTGCCCAGCGGGGGGGATACGCAGTATTTT
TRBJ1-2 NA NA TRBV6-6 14 CASSYGRGNYGYTF TGTGCCAGCAGTTACGGCAGGGGTAACTATGGCTACACCTTC
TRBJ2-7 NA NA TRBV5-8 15 CASPIGTPGSYEQYF TGTGCCAGCCCTATCGGGACACCAGGCTCCTACGAGCAGTACTTC
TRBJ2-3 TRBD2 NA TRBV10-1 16 CASSEGAGGPGDTQYF TGCGCCAGCAGTGAGGGAGCGGGGGGGCCGGGAGATACGCAGTATTTT
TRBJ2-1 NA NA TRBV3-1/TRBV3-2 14 CASSPYGNYNEQFF TGTGCCAGCAGCCCATACGGGAACTACAATGAGCAGTTCTTC
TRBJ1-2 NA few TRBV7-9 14 CASSLRQPPVGYTF TGTGCCAGCAGCTTAAGACAGCCACCGGTTGGCTACACCTTC
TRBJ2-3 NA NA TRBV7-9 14 CASSRGLSTDTQYF TGTGCCAGCAGCCGCGGACTGAGCACAGATACGCAGTATTTT
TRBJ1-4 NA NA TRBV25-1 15 CASSSEGARSEKLFF TGTGCCAGCAGTTCAGAGGGCGCTAGATCCGAAAAACTGTTTTTT
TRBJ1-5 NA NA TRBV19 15 CASRDAGLNNQPQHF TGTGCCAGTAGAGACGCGGGACTTAATAATCAGCCCCAGCATTTT
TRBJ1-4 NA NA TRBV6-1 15 CASSEFIATNEKLFF TGTGCCAGCAGTGAATTTATCGCAACTAATGAAAAACTGTTTTTT
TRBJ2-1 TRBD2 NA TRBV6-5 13 CASRASGSNEQFF TGTGCCAGTCGGGCTAGCGGCAGCAATGAGCAGTTCTTC
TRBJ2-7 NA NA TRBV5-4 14 CASREFGRSYEQYF TGTGCCAGCAGAGAGTTCGGCAGGTCCTACGAGCAGTACTTC
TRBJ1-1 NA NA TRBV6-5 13 CASERSVNTEAFF TGTGCCAGCGAGAGGTCCGTGAACACTGAAGCTTTCTTT
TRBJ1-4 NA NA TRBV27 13 CASRRESREKLFF TGTGCCAGCAGAAGGGAGTCTCGGGAAAAACTGTTTTTT
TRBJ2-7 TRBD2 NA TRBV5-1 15 CASSLGTSGAYEQYF TGCGCCAGCAGCTTGGGGACTAGCGGAGCCTACGAGCAGTACTTC
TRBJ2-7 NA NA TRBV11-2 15 CASSLTGGSRDEQYF TGTGCCAGCAGCTTAACCGGGGGATCCCGGGACGAGCAGTACTTC
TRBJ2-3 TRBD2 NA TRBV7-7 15 CASSPAGVSTDTQYF TGTGCCAGCAGTCCCGCGGGGGTTAGCACAGATACGCAGTATTTT
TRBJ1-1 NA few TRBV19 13 CASSIVGGTEAFF TGTGCCAGTAGTATAGTAGGGGGCACTGAAGCTTTCTTT
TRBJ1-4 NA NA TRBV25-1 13 CASSAGANEKLFF TGTGCCAGCAGTGCCGGGGCTAATGAAAAACTGTTTTTT
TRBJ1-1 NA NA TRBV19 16 CATIPYNRPSGTEAFF TGTGCCACAATCCCGTACAACAGGCCTTCGGGTACTGAAGCTTTCTTT
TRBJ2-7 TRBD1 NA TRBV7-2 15 CASSSPTGTGGEKYF TGTGCCAGCAGCTCTCCCACCGGGACAGGGGGCGAGAAGTACTTC
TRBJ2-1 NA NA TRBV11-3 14 CASSQGGDLSEQFF TGTGCCAGCAGTCAAGGTGGGGACTTAAGTGAGCAGTTCTTC
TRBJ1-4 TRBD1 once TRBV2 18 CASRERGTGGRTNEKLFF TGTGCCAGCAGAGAACGCGGGACAGGGGGCAGGACTAATGAAAAACTGTTTTTT
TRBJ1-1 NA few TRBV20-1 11 CSAPSDTEAFF TGCAGTGCCCCGTCGGACACTGAAGCTTTCTTT
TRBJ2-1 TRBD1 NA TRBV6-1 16 CASSDPGQGASNEQFF TGTGCCAGCAGTGACCCCGGACAGGGGGCAAGCAATGAGCAGTTCTTC
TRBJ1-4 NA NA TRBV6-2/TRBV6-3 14 CASSLLTTNEKLFF TGTGCCAGCAGTCTTTTAACAACTAATGAAAAACTGTTTTTT
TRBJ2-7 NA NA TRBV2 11 CASSGSVEQYF TGTGCCAGCAGTGGATCGGTCGAGCAGTACTTC
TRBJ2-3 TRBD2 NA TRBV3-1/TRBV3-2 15 CASSPLGGVTDTQYF TGTGCCAGCAGCCCTCTCGGGGGGGTCACAGATACGCAGTATTTT
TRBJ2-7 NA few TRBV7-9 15 CASSPMTGGTYEQYF TGTGCCAGCAGCCCTATGACAGGTGGTACCTACGAGCAGTACTTC
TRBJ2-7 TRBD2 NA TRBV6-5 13 CASSRLAVGEQYF TGTGCCAGTTCCCGACTAGCGGTCGGTGAGCAGTACTTC
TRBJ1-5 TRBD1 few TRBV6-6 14 CASSYRDRDQPQHF TGTGCCAGCAGTTACAGGGACAGGGATCAGCCCCAGCATTTT
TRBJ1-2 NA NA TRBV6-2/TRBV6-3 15 CASSYPGRAGRGYTF TGTGCCAGCAGTTACCCGGGGAGGGCAGGGCGAGGCTACACCTTC
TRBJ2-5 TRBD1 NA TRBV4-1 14 CASSPDRVIETQYF TGCGCCAGCAGCCCGGACAGGGTGATAGAGACCCAGTACTTC
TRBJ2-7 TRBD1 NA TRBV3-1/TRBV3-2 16 CASSQGPPTGTYEQYF TGTGCCAGCAGCCAAGGCCCGCCGACAGGGACCTACGAGCAGTACTTC
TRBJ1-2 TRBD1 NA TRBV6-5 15 CASRPRSGQVYGYTF TGTGCCAGCAGACCTCGTTCGGGACAGGTCTATGGCTACACCTTC
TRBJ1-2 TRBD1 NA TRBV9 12 CASSTGVNGYTF TGTGCCAGCAGTACAGGGGTGAATGGCTACACCTTC
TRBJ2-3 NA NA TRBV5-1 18 CASSFGGLADTRGDTQYF TGCGCCAGCAGCTTTGGGGGATTAGCGGATACCCGTGGGGATACGCAGTATTTT
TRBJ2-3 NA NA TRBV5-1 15 CASSQDYSSTDTQYF TGCGCCAGCAGCCAGGACTACTCTAGCACAGATACGCAGTATTTT
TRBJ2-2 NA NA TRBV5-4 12 CATLTNTGELFF TGTGCCACCTTAACGAACACCGGGGAGCTGTTTTTT
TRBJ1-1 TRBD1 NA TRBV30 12 CAWSYSRGHAFF TGTGCCTGGAGTTACTCCAGGGGGCACGCTTTCTTT
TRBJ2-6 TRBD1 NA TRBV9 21 CASSVAEGGQGLIGGANVLTF TGTGCCAGCAGCGTAGCGGAGGGGGGACAGGGGCTGATTGGTGGGGCCAACGTCCTGACTTTC
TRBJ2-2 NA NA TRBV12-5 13 CASGEGNTGELFF TGTGCTAGTGGCGAGGGGAACACCGGGGAGCTGTTTTTT
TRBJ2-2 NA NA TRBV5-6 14 CASSPRVSTGELFF TGTGCCAGCAGCCCCCGGGTTTCCACCGGGGAGCTGTTTTTT